This T cell receptor beta chain is from a study of technical replicates of blood from several donors. The J segment lost 4 bases and the V segment lost 5 bases, leaving 6 bases of the junction unmatched. The V gene's germline CDR1 is MNHEY and CDR2 SMNVEV (reference sequence). This CDR3 is built from 15 residues. Clones were read by immunoSEQ multiplex PCR, and TCRdb kept only the in-frame ones, dropping some. Among tens of thousands of clones, 80% to 95% were seen once, and the ten largest hold 0.41%. What was sequenced was T cells isolated from PBMCs. The TCR was taken from a human donor in good health. V is TRBV27 and J is TRBJ1-2; 11 positions match TRBD1. The CDR3 sequence: CASSAGTGGSYGYTF. The CDR3 DNA reads TGTGCCAGCAGTGCCGGGACAGGGGGATCCTATGGCTACACCTTC.